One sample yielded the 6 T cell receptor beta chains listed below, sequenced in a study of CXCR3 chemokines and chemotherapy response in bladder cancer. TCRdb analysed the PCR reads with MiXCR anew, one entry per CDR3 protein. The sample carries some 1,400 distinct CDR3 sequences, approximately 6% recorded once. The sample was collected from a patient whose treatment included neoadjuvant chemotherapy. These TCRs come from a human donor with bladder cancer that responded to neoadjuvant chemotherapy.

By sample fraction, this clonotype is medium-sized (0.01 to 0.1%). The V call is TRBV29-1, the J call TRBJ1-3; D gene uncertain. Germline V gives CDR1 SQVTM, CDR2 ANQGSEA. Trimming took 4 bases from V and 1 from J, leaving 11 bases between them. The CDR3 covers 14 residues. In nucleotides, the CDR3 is TGCAGCGTTGGGAACGTAGGGTCTGGAAACACCATATATTTT. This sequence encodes CSVGNVGSGNTIYF.

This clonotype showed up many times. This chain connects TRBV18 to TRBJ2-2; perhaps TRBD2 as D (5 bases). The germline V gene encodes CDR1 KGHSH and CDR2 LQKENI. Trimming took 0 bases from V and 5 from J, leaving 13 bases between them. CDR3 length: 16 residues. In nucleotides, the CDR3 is TGTGCCAGCTCACCACCGGACGGCGGAGGTACCGGGGAGCTGTTTTTT. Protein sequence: CASSPPDGGGTGELFF.

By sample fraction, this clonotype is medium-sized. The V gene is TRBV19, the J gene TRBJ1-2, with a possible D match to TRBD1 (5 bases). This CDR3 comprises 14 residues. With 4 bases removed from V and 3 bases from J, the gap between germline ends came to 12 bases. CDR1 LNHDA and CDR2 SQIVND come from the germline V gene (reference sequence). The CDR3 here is CASSRSGTDYGYTF. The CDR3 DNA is TGTGCCAGTAGTAGATCCGGGACCGACTATGGCTACACCTTC.

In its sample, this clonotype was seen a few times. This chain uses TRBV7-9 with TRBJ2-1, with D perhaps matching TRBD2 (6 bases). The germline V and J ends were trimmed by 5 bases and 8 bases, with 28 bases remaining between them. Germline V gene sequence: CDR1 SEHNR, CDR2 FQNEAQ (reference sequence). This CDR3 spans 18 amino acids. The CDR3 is CASSPDVPGRLGFHEQFF. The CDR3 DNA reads TGTGCCAGCAGCCCCGACGTCCCAGGGAGGCTAGGCTTCCATGAGCAGTTCTTC.

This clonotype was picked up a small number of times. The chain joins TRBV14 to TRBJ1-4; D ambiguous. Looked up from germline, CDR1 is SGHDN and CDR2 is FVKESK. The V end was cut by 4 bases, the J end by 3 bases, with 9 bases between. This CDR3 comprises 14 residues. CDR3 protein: CASSRVGANEKLFF. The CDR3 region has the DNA TGTGCCAGCAGCCGGGTGGGCGCTAATGAAAAACTGTTTTTT.

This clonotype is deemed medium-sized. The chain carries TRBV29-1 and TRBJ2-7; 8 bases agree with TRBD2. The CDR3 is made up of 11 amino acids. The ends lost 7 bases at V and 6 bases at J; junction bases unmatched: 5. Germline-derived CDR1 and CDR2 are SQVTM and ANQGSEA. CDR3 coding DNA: TGCAGCGCCGGGGGGGGTACCGAGCAGTACTTC. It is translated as CSAGGGTEQYF.